These 18 T cell receptor beta chains were all obtained from the same sample, sequenced in a study of blood T cell repertoires in COVID-19. Produced via immunoSEQ multiplex PCR; TCRdb's table is partial and in-frame only. The sample includes roughly 120,000 clones, more than 90% seen only once; the top ten take more than 3%. Specimen: peripheral blood. Every receptor here comes from a man in his fifties or sixties with active COVID-19.

The chain employs TRBV9 and TRBJ2-5; D perhaps matches TRBD1 (6 bases). The CDR3 has 15 residues. The ends were cut back, 2 bases at V and 2 bases at J, with 13 bases in the middle. In germline, CDR1 is SGDLS, CDR2 YYNGEE. CDR3: CASSVGDKLQETQYF. In DNA form, the CDR3 reads TGTGCCAGCAGCGTGGGGGACAAACTTCAAGAGACCCAGTACTTC.

J is TRBJ2-2 and V is TRBV7-9; maybe TRBD2 (5 bases). Per the germline V gene, CDR1 is SEHNR and CDR2 is FQNEAQ (reference sequence). Between the trimmed V and J ends, which lost 3 bases and 5 bases, there was a span of 22 bases. CDR3 length equals 18 residues. The CDR3 loop is CASSLPSEWERRTGELFF. CDR3 nucleotides: TGTGCCAGCAGCTTGCCATCTGAGTGGGAGCGTCGGACCGGGGAGCTGTTTTTT.

The chain joins TRBV25-1 to TRBJ2-7, with D tentatively TRBD2 (6 bases). The CDR3 totals 16 residues. CDR1 and CDR2 from the germline V gene are MGHDK and SYGVNS. Trimming took 6 bases from V and 3 from J, leaving 21 bases between them. The CDR3 protein is CASSEPGFGGFYEQYF. DNA for the CDR3: TGTGCCAGCAGCGAACCGGGGTTCGGGGGATTCTACGAGCAGTACTTC.

The gene calls are TRBV6-6 and TRBJ2-1; tentative D call: TRBD1 (5 bases). With 6 bases removed from V and 6 bases from J, the gap between germline ends came to 12 bases. The CDR3 runs to 13 residues. Germline V lookup: CDR1 MNHNY, CDR2 SVGAGI (reference sequence). The CDR3 region has the DNA TGTGCCAGCAGCCCTCTTACAGGCAATGAGCAGTTCTTC. It is translated as CASSPLTGNEQFF.

The rearrangement uses TRBV5-5 and TRBJ2-6; 7 bases fit TRBD1. The CDR3 covers 18 residues. From germline, CDR1 is SGHKS and CDR2 YYEKEE (reference sequence). V lost 0 bases and J lost 0; bases outside the gene matches: 6. CDR3 coding DNA: TGTGCCAGCAGCTTGGCCATGGCAGGGGGCTCTGGGGCCAACGTCCTGACTTTC. It codes for CASSLAMAGGSGANVLTF. Full variable domain (missing parts from reference TRBV5-5 and TRBJ2-6): DAGVTQSPTHLIKTRGQQVTLRCSPISGHKSVSWYQQVLGQGPQFIFQYYEKEERGRGNFPDRFSARQFPNYSSELNVNALLLGDSALYLCASSLAMAGGSGANVLTFGAGSRLTVL.

DNA for the CDR3: TGTGCCACCAGCAGAGATCAGGTAGCAGGGAAAAACTATGGCTACACCTTC. Amino acids: CATSRDQVAGKNYGYTF. V usage is TRBV15 and J usage is TRBJ1-2, with D maybe TRBD1 (5 bases). The CDR3 contains 17 residues. The germline V and J ends were trimmed by 0 bases and 2 bases, with 16 bases remaining between them. Germline loops: CDR1 LNHNV, CDR2 YYDKDF (reference sequence).

The chain links TRBV19 to TRBJ1-3, with D tentatively TRBD1 (6 bases). Trimming pared 1 base from V and 1 base from J, leaving 8 bases between. Germline CDR1 LNHDA, CDR2 SQIVND (reference sequence). There are 15 residues in the CDR3. The CDR3 nucleotides are TGTGCCAGTAGTATAGTTGGGACATCTGGAAACACCATATATTTT. Translation gives CASSIVGTSGNTIYF.

The rearrangement links TRBV18 to TRBJ2-1; 10 bases agree with TRBD2. The CDR3 is 16 amino acids. Unmatched junction bases numbered 8, after V lost 2 bases and J lost 7 bases. Germline V gives CDR1 KGHSH, CDR2 LQKENI. The CDR3 is CASSPGSSGSRNEQFF. Written as DNA, the CDR3 is TGTGCCAGCTCACCAGGTTCTAGCGGGAGTCGTAATGAGCAGTTCTTC.

V usage is TRBV15 and J usage is TRBJ1-5, with a tentative D call TRBD1 (6 bases). This CDR3 has 16 residues. Germline V gene sequence: CDR1 LNHNV, CDR2 YYDKDF (reference sequence). V was shortened by 1 base and J by 5 bases, with 15 bases between the two germline ends. The CDR3 here is CATSRGGGRGDQPQHF. The CDR3 coding sequence is TGTGCCACCAGCAGAGGAGGGGGTAGGGGAGATCAGCCCCAGCATTTT.

The J gene is TRBJ1-1, the V gene TRBV3-1 (or the pseudogene TRBV3-2), with 8 bases that match TRBD1. The trim removed 6 bases at V and 6 bases at J, leaving 9 bases unmatched. The V gene's germline CDR1 is LGHDT and CDR2 YNNKEL (reference sequence). This CDR3 comprises 14 residues. The DNA of the CDR3 is TGTGCCAGCAGTCAAAGCCAGGGGGCGGCTGAAGCTTTCTTT. It encodes CASSQSQGAAEAFF.

This clone was detected once. This chain uses TRBV19 with TRBJ2-2, with TRBD2 matching over 12 bases. The germline gives CDR1 LNHDA, CDR2 SQIVND (reference sequence). J lost 2 bases, V lost 6 bases, and 13 bases had no gene match. The CDR3 consists of 19 residues. The CDR3 region has the DNA TGTGCCAGTAGGCAAACACCGGGACTAGCGGGCCTAAACACCGGGGAGCTGTTTTTT. This sequence encodes CASRQTPGLAGLNTGELFF.

V and J are TRBV21-1 and TRBJ2-1; TRBD1, the D gene given by the table, was not confirmed from the DNA. TRBV21-1 is designated a pseudogene. CDR3 size: 15 residues. This CDR3 reads CASSQGTGDADEQFF. CDR3 coding DNA: TGTGCCAGCAGCCAGGGGACAGGGGACGCGGATGAGCAGTTCTTC.

V usage is TRBV29-1 and J usage is TRBJ1-1, with TRBD1 matching 11 bases. CDR1 is SQVTM, CDR2 ANQGSEA, per germline. V lost 6 bases, J lost 0 bases, and 9 bases stayed unmatched. CDR3 length: 16 amino acids. The CDR3 is CSVASGTGGVNTEAFF. Here the CDR3 DNA reads TGCAGCGTAGCTTCCGGGACAGGGGGAGTGAACACTGAAGCTTTCTTT.

This sequence joins TRBV11-2 and TRBJ2-1; D is unresolved. The CDR3 sequence is 14 residues long. Germline assignment: CDR1 SGHAT and CDR2 FQNNGV. The germline V and J ends were trimmed by 5 bases and 2 bases, with 10 bases remaining between them. CDR3 protein: CASSPRMAYNEQFF. CDR3 in DNA: TGTGCCAGCAGCCCGAGAATGGCCTACAATGAGCAGTTCTTC.

The chain joins TRBV11-2 to TRBJ1-2; D may be TRBD1 (5 bases). The germline CDR1 and CDR2 sequences are SGHAT and FQNNGV. CDR3 length equals 15 residues. With 1 base removed from V and 5 bases from J, the gap between germline ends came to 14 bases. CDR3 bases: TGTGCCAGCAGCTTAGGTCGCCAGGGCCTTTATGGCTACACCTTC. It encodes CASSLGRQGLYGYTF.

J is TRBJ1-3 and V is TRBV18; D possibly corresponds to TRBD1 (5 bases). V lost 5 bases and J 1 base, leaving 15 bases between the germline ends. This CDR3 comprises 16 residues. Per the germline V gene, CDR1 is KGHSH and CDR2 is LQKENI. This CDR3 reads CASSTAGLGSGNTIYF. Written as DNA, the CDR3 is TGTGCCAGCTCAACCGCAGGGCTAGGGTCTGGAAACACCATATATTTT.

The V call is TRBV12-3 or TRBV12-4, the J call TRBJ1-1; TRBD1 matches 10 bases. The J segment lost 9 bases and the V segment lost 5 bases, leaving 0 bases of the junction unmatched. CDR3 length equals 11 residues. CDR3 loop: CASSDRGQAFF. The CDR3 DNA reads as TGTGCCAGCAGTGACAGGGGGCAAGCTTTCTTT.

The chain uses TRBV5-4 and TRBJ2-2, with TRBD2 matching 10 bases. The length of the CDR3 is 17 residues. Germline values: CDR1 SGHNT, CDR2 YYREEE (reference sequence). Trimming took 4 bases from V and 7 from J; bases not matched to a gene: 13. CDR3 amino acids: CASSRRGRLAGDGELFF. CDR3 bases: TGTGCCAGCAGCCGCAGGGGGCGGCTAGCGGGAGACGGGGAGCTGTTTTTT.